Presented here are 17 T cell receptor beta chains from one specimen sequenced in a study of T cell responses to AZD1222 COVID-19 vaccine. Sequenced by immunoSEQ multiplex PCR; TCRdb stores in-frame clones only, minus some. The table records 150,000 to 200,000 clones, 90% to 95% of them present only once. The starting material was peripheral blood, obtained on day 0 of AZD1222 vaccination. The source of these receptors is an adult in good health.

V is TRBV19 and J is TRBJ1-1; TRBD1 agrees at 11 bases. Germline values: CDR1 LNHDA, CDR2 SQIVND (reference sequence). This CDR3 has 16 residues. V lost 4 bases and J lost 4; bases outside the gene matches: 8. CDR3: CASSTRGGTGGTEAFF. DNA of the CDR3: TGTGCCAGTAGTACACGGGGAGGGACAGGGGGCACTGAAGCTTTCTTT.

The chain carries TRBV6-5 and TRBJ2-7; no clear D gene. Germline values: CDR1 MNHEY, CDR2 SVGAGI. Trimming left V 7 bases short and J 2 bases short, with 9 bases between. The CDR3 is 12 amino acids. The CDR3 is CASTANAYEQYF. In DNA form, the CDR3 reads TGTGCCAGCACTGCCAACGCCTACGAGCAGTACTTC.

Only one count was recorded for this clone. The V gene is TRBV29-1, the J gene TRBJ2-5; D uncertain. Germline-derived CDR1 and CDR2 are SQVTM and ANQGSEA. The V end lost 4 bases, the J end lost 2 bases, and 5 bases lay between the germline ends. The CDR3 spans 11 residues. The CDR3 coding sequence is TGCAGCGTTGGACAACAAGAGACCCAGTACTTC. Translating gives CSVGQQETQYF.

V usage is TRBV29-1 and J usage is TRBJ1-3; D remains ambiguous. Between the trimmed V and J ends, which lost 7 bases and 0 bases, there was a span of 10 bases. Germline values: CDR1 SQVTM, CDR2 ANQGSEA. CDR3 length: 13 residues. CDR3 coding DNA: TGCAGCGCTCCGGGAGACTCTGGAAACACCATATATTTT. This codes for CSAPGDSGNTIYF.

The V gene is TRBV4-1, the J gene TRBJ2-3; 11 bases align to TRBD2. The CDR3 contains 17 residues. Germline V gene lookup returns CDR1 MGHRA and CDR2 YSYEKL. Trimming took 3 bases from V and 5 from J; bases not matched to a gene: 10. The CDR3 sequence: CASSHQGLAGLGDTQYF. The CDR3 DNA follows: TGCGCCAGCAGCCACCAAGGACTAGCGGGCCTGGGAGATACGCAGTATTTT.

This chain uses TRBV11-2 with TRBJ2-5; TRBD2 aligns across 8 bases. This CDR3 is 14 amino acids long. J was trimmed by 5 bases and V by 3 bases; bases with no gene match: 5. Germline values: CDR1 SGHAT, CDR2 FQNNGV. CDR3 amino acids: CASSLTTSVETQYF. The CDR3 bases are TGTGCCAGCAGCTTGACGACTAGCGTTGAGACCCAGTACTTC.

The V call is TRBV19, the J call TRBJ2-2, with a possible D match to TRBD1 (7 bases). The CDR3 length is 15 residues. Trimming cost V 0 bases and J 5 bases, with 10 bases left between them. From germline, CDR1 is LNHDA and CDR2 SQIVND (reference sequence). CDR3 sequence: CASSIEAGGTGELFF. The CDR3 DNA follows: TGTGCCAGTAGTATAGAGGCAGGGGGGACCGGGGAGCTGTTTTTT.

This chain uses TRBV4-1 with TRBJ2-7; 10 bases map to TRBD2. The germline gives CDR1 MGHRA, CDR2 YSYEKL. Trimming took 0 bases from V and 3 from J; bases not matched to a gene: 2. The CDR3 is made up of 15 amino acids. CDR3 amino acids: CASSQDGTSVYEQYF. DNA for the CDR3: TGCGCCAGCAGCCAAGATGGGACTAGCGTCTACGAGCAGTACTTC.

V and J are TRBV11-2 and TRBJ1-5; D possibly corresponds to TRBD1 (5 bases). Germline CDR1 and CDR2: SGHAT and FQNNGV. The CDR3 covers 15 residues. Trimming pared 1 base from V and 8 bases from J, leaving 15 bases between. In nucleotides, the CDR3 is TGTGCCAGCAGCTTAGTTGGCAGGGAGAGGGAGCCCCAGCATTTT. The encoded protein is CASSLVGREREPQHF.

The CDR3 spells CASSQVNTGELFF. CDR3 nucleotides: TGTGCCAGCAGCCAAGTTAACACCGGGGAGCTGTTTTTT. The genes are TRBV3-1 (or the pseudogene TRBV3-2) and TRBJ2-2; D is unresolved. Looked up from germline, CDR1 is LGHDT and CDR2 is YNNKEL (reference sequence). V gave up 1 base and J gave up 2 bases, with 2 bases separating them. The CDR3 is 13 amino acids.

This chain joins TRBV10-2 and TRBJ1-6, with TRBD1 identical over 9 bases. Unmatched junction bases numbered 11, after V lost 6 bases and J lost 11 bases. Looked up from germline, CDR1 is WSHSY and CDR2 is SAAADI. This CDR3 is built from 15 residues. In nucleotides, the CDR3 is TGCGCCAGCAGACAGGACAGGGGAATAATGGCACCCCTCCACTTT. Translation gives CASRQDRGIMAPLHF.

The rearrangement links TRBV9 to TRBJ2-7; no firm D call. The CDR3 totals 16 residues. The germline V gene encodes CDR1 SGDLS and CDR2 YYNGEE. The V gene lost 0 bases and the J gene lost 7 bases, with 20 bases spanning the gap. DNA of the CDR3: TGTGCCAGCAGCGTAGCTACGGGCGAGACCGCCGGAGAGCAGTACTTC. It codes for CASSVATGETAGEQYF.

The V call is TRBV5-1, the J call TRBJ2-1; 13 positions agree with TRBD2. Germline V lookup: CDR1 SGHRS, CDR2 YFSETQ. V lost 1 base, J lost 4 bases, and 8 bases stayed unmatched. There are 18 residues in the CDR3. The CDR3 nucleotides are TGCGCCAGCAGCTTGTATCGGACTAGCGGGAGTCTGTACAATGAGCAGTTCTTC. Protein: CASSLYRTSGSLYNEQFF.

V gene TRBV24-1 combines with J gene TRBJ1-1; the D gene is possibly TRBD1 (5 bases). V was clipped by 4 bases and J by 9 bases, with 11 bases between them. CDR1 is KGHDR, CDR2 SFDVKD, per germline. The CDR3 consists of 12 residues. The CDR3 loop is CATSDKGRQAFF. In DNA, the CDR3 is TGTGCCACCAGTGACAAGGGGAGGCAAGCTTTCTTT.

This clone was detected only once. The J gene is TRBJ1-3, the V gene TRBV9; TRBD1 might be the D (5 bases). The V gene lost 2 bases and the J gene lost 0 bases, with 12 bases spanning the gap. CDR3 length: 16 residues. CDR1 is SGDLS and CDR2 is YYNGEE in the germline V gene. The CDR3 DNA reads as TGTGCCAGCAGCGTGACCGGGACTTCCTCTGGAAACACCATATATTTT. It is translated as CASSVTGTSSGNTIYF.

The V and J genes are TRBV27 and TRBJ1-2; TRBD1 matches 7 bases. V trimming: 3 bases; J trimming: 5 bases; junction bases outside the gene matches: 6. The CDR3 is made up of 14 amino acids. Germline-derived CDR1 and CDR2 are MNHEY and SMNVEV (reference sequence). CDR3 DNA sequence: TGTGCCAGCAGTTTTACAGGGGCGCCATATGGCTACACCTTC. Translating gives CASSFTGAPYGYTF.

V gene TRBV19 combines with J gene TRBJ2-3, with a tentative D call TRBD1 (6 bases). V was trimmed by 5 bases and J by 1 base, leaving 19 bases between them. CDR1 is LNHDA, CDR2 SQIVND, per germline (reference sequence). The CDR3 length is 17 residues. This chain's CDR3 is CASSQGLGARRTDTQYF. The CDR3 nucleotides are TGTGCCAGTAGTCAGGGCTTGGGGGCTCGGCGCACAGATACGCAGTATTTT.